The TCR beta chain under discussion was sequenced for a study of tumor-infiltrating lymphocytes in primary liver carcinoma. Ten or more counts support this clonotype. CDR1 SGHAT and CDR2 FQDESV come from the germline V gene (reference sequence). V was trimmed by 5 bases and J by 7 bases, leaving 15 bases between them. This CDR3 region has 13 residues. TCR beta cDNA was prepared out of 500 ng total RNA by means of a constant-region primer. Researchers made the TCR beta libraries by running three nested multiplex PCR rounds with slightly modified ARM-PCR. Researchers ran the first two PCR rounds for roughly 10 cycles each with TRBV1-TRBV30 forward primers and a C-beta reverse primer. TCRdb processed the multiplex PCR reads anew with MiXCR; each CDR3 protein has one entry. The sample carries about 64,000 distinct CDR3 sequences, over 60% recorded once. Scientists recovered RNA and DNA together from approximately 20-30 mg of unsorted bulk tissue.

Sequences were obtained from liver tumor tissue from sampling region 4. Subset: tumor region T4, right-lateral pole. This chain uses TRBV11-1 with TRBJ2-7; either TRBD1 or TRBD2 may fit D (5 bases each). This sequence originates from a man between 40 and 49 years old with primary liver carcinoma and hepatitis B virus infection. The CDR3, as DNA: TGTGCCAGCAGCCTGGGGCTAGCAAGGGAGCAGTACTTC. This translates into CASSLGLAREQYF.